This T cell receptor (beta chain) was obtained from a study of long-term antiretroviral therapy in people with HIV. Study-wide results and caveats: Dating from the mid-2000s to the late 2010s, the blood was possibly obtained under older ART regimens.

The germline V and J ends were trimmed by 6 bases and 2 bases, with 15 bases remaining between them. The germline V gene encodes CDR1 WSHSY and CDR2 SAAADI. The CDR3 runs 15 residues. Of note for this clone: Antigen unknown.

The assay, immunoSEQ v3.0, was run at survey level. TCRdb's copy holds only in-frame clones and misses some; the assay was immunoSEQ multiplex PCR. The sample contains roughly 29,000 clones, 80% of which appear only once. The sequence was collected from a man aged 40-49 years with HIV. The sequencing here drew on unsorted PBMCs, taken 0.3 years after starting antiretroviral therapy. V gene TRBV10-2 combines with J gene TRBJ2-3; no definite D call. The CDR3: CASSPPTYTTDTQYF. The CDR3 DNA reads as TGCGCCAGCAGCCCCCCTACCTACACCACAGATACGCAGTATTTT.